Detailed here is one T cell receptor (beta chain). One entry per CDR3 protein, called by TCRdb with MiXCR from the RT-PCR reads. The profile shows about 700,000 distinct CDR3 sequences, 11% to 15% of them singletons. The entry originates in a study of response to subunit inactivated influenza vaccine. The sequenced sample was PBMCs from blood, obtained about 14 days before vaccination. The receptor was isolated from a man between 45 and 60 years old who received an inactivated influenza vaccine.

This CDR3 reads CASSLASSSGSEETQYF. CDR3 nucleotides: TGCGCCAGCAGCTTGGCCTCGTCTAGCGGGAGCGAAGAGACCCAGTACTTC. V gene TRBV5-1 combines with J gene TRBJ2-5; 10 nucleotides line up with TRBD2. J gave up 3 bases and V 0 bases, and 8 bases lay outside the gene matches. The germline CDR1 and CDR2 sequences are SGHRS and YFSETQ. This CDR3 contains 17 residues.